These 20 T cell receptor beta chains were all obtained from the same sample, sequenced in a study of esophageal squamous cell carcinoma tumors (dated by TCRdb to about 2021). Libraries were constructed by 5' RACE. The sample was run on an Illumina MiSeq. PCR with KAPA HiFi used TCRalpha or TCRbeta constant-region primers plus a P20EA primer, followed by nested second PCR with CA2 or CB2. Amplification of TCR genes was performed by unbiased adaptor ligation RT-PCR, in which reverse transcription was carried out with Superscript III and a polyT18-containing BSL-18E primer. TCRdb took the public reads, trimmed them with fastp at Q25, ran MiXCR for clone calling and kept in-frame beta chains. Every entry covers one CDR3 protein and lists the most common genes and DNA from its rows. The sample has about 5,600 distinct CDR3 sequences on record, around a fifth of them singletons. In total, the top ten clones hold around 32% of the sample.

The specimen was tumor tissue. The source of these receptors is a man aged 45 to 79 with esophageal squamous cell carcinoma.

This chain links TRBV19 with TRBJ2-3; 10 bases map to TRBD1. The length of the CDR3 is 14 residues. Germline values: CDR1 LNHDA, CDR2 SQIVND (reference sequence). V gave up 3 bases and J gave up 4 bases; unmatched junction bases: 1. The CDR3 here is CASSIGTGADTQYF. In DNA form, the CDR3 reads TGTGCCAGTAGTATTGGGACAGGGGCAGATACGCAGTATTTT.

This clonotype appeared a few times. The V gene is TRBV18, the J gene TRBJ1-1, with 7 bases fitting TRBD1. Germline assignment: CDR1 KGHSH and CDR2 LQKENI. The length of the CDR3 is 13 residues. V shed 4 bases and J 3 bases; nucleotides not matched to a gene: 2. The CDR3 DNA reads TGTGCCAGCTCACGTGACAGGGACACTGAAGCTTTCTTT. It encodes CASSRDRDTEAFF.

This clonotype was counted many times. V gene TRBV12-5 combines with J gene TRBJ2-3; D not certain. V shed 3 bases and J shed 4 bases, with 11 bases lying between them. Germline V gene sequence: CDR1 LGHNT, CDR2 FRNRAP. The CDR3 is 14 amino acids. The CDR3 protein is CASGFGTRADTQYF. For the CDR3, the DNA is TGTGCTAGTGGTTTCGGAACTCGGGCAGATACGCAGTATTTT.

This clonotype has only a few counts. V gene TRBV12-3 or TRBV12-4 combines with J gene TRBJ2-2, with 11 nucleotides matching TRBD2. The CDR3 is 16 residues long. The ends lost 6 bases at V and 2 bases at J; junction bases unmatched: 5. CDR3 protein: CASSGTSGLNTGELFF. As DNA, the CDR3 is TGTGCCAGCAGCGGGACTAGCGGTTTAAACACCGGGGAGCTGTTTTTT.

The sample holds many counts of this clonotype. The chain couples TRBV9 to TRBJ2-1; no clear D. The length of the CDR3 is 12 residues. The V gene's germline CDR1 is SGDLS and CDR2 YYNGEE. V gave up 3 bases and J gave up 9 bases, with 10 bases separating them. CDR3: CASSEGSGEQFF. The CDR3, as DNA: TGTGCCAGCAGCGAAGGGTCTGGTGAGCAGTTCTTC.

The chain uses TRBV29-1 and TRBJ2-5, with a possible D match to TRBD2 (5 bases). The CDR3 covers 15 residues. CDR1 is SQVTM and CDR2 is ANQGSEA in the germline V gene. The ends were cut back, 2 bases at V and 7 bases at J, with 20 bases in the middle. The CDR3 is CSVESPPSGSGTQYF. As DNA, the CDR3 is TGCAGCGTTGAAAGCCCCCCATCGGGGTCTGGGACCCAGTACTTC.

This clonotype was counted ten times or more. V is TRBV12-3 or TRBV12-4 and J is TRBJ1-6; 8 nucleotides agree with TRBD1. The CDR3 spans 15 residues. With V trimmed by 5 bases and J by 8 bases, 8 bases remained unmatched. The CDR3 coding sequence is TGTGCCAGCAGTGAGAGGGGGACAGGAGATTCACCCCTCCACTTT. This translates into CASSERGTGDSPLHF.

This clonotype showed up many times. The chain joins TRBV30 to TRBJ2-5, with a possible D match to TRBD1 (6 bases). The CDR3 consists of 13 residues. Germline values: CDR1 GTSNPN, CDR2 SVGIG (reference sequence). Trimming stripped 4 bases from V and 3 bases from J, with 12 bases between. DNA of the CDR3: TGTGCCTGGACCCGCCAGGGGAAAGAGACCCAGTACTTC. Protein sequence: CAWTRQGKETQYF. Full variable domain (rest looked up from reference TRBV30 and TRBJ2-5): SQTIHQWPATLVQPVGSPLSLECTVEGTSNPNLYWYRQAAGRGLQLLFYSVGIGQISSEVPQNLSASRPQDRQFILSSKKLLLSDSGFYLCAWTRQGKETQYFGPGTRLLVL.

As concerns this clonotype: It may be a read error: a sequence one base away is much more abundant. CDR3 sequence: CASSPNLEKRFF. DNA for the CDR3: TGTGCCAGCAGCCCAAACCTCGAAAAACGGTTTTTT. The chain employs TRBV7-9 and TRBJ1-4; unclear D gene. This CDR3 contains 12 residues. CDR1 SEHNR and CDR2 FQNEAQ come from the germline V gene (reference sequence).

This clonotype occurred a few times. Germline and junction disagree at one end, which may indicate a read error. The gene calls are TRBV7-7 and TRBJ2-7; a possible D gene is TRBD1 (5 bases). The V gene's germline CDR1 is SSHAT and CDR2 FNYEAQ (reference sequence). The CDR3 covers 13 residues. The CDR3 DNA follows: TGTGCTAGCAGCCAGCAATTAGGGGTCGAGCAGTACTTC. Its protein is CASSQQLGVEQYF.

This clonotype is categorized as medium-sized. This chain links TRBV4-2 with TRBJ2-7; a possible D gene is TRBD2 (5 bases). This CDR3 comprises 14 residues. Germline CDR1 and CDR2: LGHNA and YNFKEQ. Trimming took off 1 base at V and 2 bases at J, with 9 bases between the two ends. Here the CDR3 DNA reads TGTGCCAGCAGCCAAGCCAGCGGACCCTACGAGCAGTACTTC. Residues: CASSQASGPYEQYF.

The rearrangement uses TRBV7-9 and TRBJ1-1, with no clear D. V was cut by 5 bases and J by 2 bases, with 9 bases left in between. Germline V gives CDR1 SEHNR, CDR2 FQNEAQ (reference sequence). The CDR3 is made up of 13 amino acids. CDR3 nucleotide sequence: TGTGCCAGCAGCCGGGCTGGAAACACTGAAGCTTTCTTT. Protein: CASSRAGNTEAFF.

Many counts were recorded for this clonotype. The chain employs TRBV7-9 and TRBJ2-3, with 8 positions matching TRBD1. Germline V CDR1 and CDR2: SEHNR, FQNEAQ (reference sequence). The CDR3 consists of 15 residues. V lost 3 bases, J lost 7 bases, and 9 bases stayed unmatched. The CDR3 is CASSFIGTGKHTQYF. Written as DNA, the CDR3 is TGTGCCAGCAGCTTCATCGGGACAGGCAAACATACGCAGTATTTT.

This clonotype turned up a few times. This chain links TRBV9 with TRBJ2-1, with TRBD2 matching over 9 bases. This CDR3 is 15 amino acids long. CDR1 is SGDLS, CDR2 YYNGEE, per germline. The junction had 9 bases not matched to a gene; V was cut back by 1 base and J by 10 bases. CDR3 coding DNA: TGTGCCAGCAGCGTATCCGGACTAGCGTCCGTCGAGCAGTTCTTC. Amino acids: CASSVSGLASVEQFF.

This clonotype was detected a few times. This sequence joins TRBV11-2 and TRBJ2-7; TRBD2 aligns across 7 bases. The CDR3 is 17 amino acids. V was pared by 7 bases and J by 7 bases, with 22 bases of the junction left unmatched. Germline V gives CDR1 SGHAT, CDR2 FQNNGV. This chain's CDR3 is CASTPGILAGSLREQYF. Here the CDR3 DNA reads TGTGCCAGCACTCCCGGGATCTTAGCGGGCTCCCTACGGGAGCAGTACTTC.

V and J are TRBV2 and TRBJ2-7; D is undetermined. Trimming removed 6 bases at V and 2 bases at J, with 5 bases between. This CDR3 contains 11 residues. CDR1 and CDR2 from the germline V gene are SNHLY and FYNNEI. CDR3 sequence: CASSGPYEQYF. In DNA form, the CDR3 reads TGTGCCAGCAGCGGGCCCTACGAGCAGTACTTC.

V is TRBV18 and J is TRBJ2-5; no clear D. This CDR3 is built from 13 residues. Germline CDR1 reads KGHSH; CDR2 reads LQKENI. Trimming stripped 0 bases from V and 1 base from J, with 3 bases between. CDR3 nucleotides: TGTGCCAGCTCACCACCTATCCAAGAGACCCAGTACTTC. It translates to CASSPPIQETQYF.

V usage is TRBV12-3 or TRBV12-4 and J usage is TRBJ2-1; possibly TRBD2 for D (6 bases). V was clipped by 3 bases and J by 7 bases, with 13 bases between them. The CDR3 spans 14 residues. CDR3 sequence: CASSFTGARNEQFF. CDR3 sequence (DNA): TGTGCCAGCAGTTTTACGGGAGCACGTAATGAGCAGTTCTTC.

This clonotype was recorded a few times. This rearrangement joins TRBV5-5 to TRBJ1-2, with 9 positions matching TRBD1. Germline V CDR1 and CDR2: SGHKS, YYEKEE (reference sequence). Trimming removed 1 base from V and 0 bases from J; junction bases left unmatched: 7. The CDR3 contains 17 residues. This chain's CDR3 is CASSLTTGTGSNYGYTF. CDR3 DNA: TGTGCCAGCAGCTTGACCACGGGGACAGGGTCTAACTATGGCTACACCTTC.

Turning to this clonotype: Sequence at one end of the junction differs from germline and may be a read error. V and J are TRBV25-1 and TRBJ1-6; D is possibly TRBD1 (5 bases). The germline CDR1 and CDR2 sequences are MGHDK and SYGVNS. The CDR3 length is 14 residues. DNA of the CDR3: TGTTCCAGCAGTGACCGGGGGATCTATTCACCCCGCCACTTT. Its protein product is CSSSDRGIYSPRHF.